This paragraph covers one TCR beta chain sequence. cDNA libraries for TRB were generated by 5' RACE incorporating UMI labels. TCRdb re-called the 5' RACE reads and shows each CDR3 protein once, DNA omitted. This sample's table has 50,000 to 75,000 distinct CDR3 sequences. These data originate in a study of CXCR3-negative and CXCR3-positive naive CD8 T cells. Looked up from germline, CDR1 is SGHTA and CDR2 is FQGNSA. The CDR3 totals 15 residues. The sequence was collected from a human donor in good health. Some clones in this sample may be carry-over from other donors' samples. This chain uses TRBV7-2 with TRBJ1-1. The specimen sequenced was naive CXCR3- CD8+ T cells from blood. Subset meaning: CD45RO-CCR7+CD27+CD95- naive CD8+ T cells lacking CXCR3 (TNR3-). CDR3 sequence reads: CASSLAGQSNTEAFF.